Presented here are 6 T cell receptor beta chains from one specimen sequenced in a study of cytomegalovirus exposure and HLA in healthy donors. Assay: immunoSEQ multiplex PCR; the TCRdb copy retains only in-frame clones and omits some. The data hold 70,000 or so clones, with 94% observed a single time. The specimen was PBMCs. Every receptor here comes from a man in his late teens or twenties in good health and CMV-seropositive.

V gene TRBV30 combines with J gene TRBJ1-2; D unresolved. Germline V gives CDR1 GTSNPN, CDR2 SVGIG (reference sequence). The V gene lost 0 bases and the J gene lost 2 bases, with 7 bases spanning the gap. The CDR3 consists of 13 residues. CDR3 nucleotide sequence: TGTGCCTGGAGTGTTGTACAAAACTATGGCTACACCTTC. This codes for CAWSVVQNYGYTF.

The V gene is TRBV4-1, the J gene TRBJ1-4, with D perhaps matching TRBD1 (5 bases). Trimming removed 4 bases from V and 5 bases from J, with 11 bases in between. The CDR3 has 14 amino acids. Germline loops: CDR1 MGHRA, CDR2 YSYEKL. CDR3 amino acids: CASSRPDRNEKLFF. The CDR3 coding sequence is TGCGCCAGCAGCCGGCCTGACAGAAATGAAAAACTGTTTTTT.

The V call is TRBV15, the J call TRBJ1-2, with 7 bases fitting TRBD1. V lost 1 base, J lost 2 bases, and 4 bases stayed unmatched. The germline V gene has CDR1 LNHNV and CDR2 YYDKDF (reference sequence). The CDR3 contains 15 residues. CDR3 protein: CATSRGGRGNYGYTF. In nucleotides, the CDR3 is TGTGCCACCAGCAGAGGTGGCAGGGGGAACTATGGCTACACCTTC. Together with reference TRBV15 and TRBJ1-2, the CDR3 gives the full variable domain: DAMVIQNPRYQVTQFGKPVTLSCSQTLNHNVMYWYQQKSSQAPKLLFHYYDKDFNNEADTPDNFQSRRPNTSFCFLDIRSPGLGDTAMYLCATSRGGRGNYGYTFGSGTRLTVV.

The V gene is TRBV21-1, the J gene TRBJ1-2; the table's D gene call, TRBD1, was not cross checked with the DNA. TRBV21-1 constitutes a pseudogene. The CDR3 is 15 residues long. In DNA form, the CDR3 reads TGTGCCAGCAGCCTTAAGTCGGCAGGGGACTATGGCTACACCTTC. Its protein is CASSLKSAGDYGYTF.

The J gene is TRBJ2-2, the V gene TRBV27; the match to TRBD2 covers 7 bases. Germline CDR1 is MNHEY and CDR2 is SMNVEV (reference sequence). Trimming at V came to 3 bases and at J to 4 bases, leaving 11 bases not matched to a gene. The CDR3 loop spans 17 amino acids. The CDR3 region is CASSFAPTSAITGELFF. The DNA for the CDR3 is TGTGCCAGCAGTTTCGCCCCTACTAGCGCTATCACCGGGGAGCTGTTTTTT.

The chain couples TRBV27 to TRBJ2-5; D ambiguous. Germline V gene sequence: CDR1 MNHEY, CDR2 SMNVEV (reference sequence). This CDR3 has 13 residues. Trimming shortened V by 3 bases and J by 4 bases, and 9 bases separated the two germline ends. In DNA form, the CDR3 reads TGTGCCAGCAGTTTTGGGCCCGGAGAGACCCAGTACTTC. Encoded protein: CASSFGPGETQYF.